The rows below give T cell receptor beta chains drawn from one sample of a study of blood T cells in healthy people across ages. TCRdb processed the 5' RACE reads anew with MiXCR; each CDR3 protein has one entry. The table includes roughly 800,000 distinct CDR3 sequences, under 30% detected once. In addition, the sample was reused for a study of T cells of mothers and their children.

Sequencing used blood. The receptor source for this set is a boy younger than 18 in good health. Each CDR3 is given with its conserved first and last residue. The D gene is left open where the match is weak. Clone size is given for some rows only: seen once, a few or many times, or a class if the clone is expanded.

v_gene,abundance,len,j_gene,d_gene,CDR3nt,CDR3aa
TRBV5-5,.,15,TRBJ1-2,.,TGTGCCAGCAGCTTGGCCCCCCAAACCTCCTATGGCTACACCTTC,CASSLAPQTSYGYTF
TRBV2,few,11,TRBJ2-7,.,TGTGCCAGCATAGGTGGCTACGAGCAGTACTTC,CASIGGYEQYF
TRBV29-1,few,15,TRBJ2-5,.,TGCAGCGTTGAAGCACTCGGGAGCAGTCACGGGACCCAGTACTTC,CSVEALGSSHGTQYF
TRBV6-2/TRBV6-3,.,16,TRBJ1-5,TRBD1,TGTGCCAGCACCGGCGTGGGACAGGGGGCTGGTCAGCCCCAGCATTTT,CASTGVGQGAGQPQHF
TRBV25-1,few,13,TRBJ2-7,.,TGTGCCAGCAGAGGCGCAGGGACCTACGAGCAGTACTTC,CASRGAGTYEQYF
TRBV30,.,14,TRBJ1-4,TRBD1,TGTGCCTGGAGGACCGGGACAGGGCGGGGAAAACTGTTTTTT,CAWRTGTGRGKLFF
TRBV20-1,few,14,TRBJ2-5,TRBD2,TGCAGTGCTAACTTACTAGCGGGGCAAGAGACCCAGTACTTC,CSANLLAGQETQYF
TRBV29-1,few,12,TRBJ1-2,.,TGCAGCGTTGCACAGGGTGACTATGGCTACACCTTC,CSVAQGDYGYTF
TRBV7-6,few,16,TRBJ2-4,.,TGTGCCAGCAGCCCGAGTAAAGCGGGAGCCAAAAACATTCAGTACTTC,CASSPSKAGAKNIQYF
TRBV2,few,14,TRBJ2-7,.,TGTGCCTGCAGGCCCCTGGCAGGTACCGCCGAGCAGTACTTC,CACRPLAGTAEQYF
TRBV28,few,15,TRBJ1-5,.,TGTGCCAGCAGTTTGCGGGTGTATAGCAATCAGCCCCAGCATTTT,CASSLRVYSNQPQHF
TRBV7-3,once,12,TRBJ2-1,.,TGTGCCAGCAGCCCCGGGACCTCCGAGCAGTTCTTC,CASSPGTSEQFF
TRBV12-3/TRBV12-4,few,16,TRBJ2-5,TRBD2,TGTGCCAGCAGTTCGGGGGGGGAGGGGGACCAAGAGACCCAGTACTTC,CASSSGGEGDQETQYF
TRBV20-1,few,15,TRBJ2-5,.,TGCAGTGCTATAAGCCCGGGACGGGGAGAAGAGACCCAGTACTTC,CSAISPGRGEETQYF
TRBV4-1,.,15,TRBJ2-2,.,TGCGCCAGCAGCCCAATGACCAGGACCACCGGGGAGCTGTTTTTT,CASSPMTRTTGELFF
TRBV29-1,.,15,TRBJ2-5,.,TGCAGCGTTGCTCGAACAGGCGGTCGCGAAGAGACCCAGTACTTC,CSVARTGGREETQYF
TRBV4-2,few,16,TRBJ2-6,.,TGTGCCAGCAGCCAGGCCCGGGGGGCCGGGGCCAACGTCCTGACTTTC,CASSQARGAGANVLTF
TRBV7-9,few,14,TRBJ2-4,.,TGTGCCAGCAGCCCGAGGACGGGGAAAAACATTCAGTACTTC,CASSPRTGKNIQYF
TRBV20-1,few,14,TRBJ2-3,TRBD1,TGCAGTGCTAAGGGACAGTCGGACACAGATACGCAGTATTTT,CSAKGQSDTDTQYF
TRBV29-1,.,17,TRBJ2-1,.,TGCAGCGTTACCCCCGACGCGGGGCGGGACCCAAACAATGAGCAGTTCTTC,CSVTPDAGRDPNNEQFF
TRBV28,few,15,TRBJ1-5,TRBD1,TGTGCCAGCAGTACCCCCGGACAGGGTCATCAGCCCCAGCATTTT,CASSTPGQGHQPQHF
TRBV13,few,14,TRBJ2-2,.,TGTGCCAGCAACTACGACGGGGACACCGGGGAGCTGTTTTTT,CASNYDGDTGELFF
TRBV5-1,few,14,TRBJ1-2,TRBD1,TGCGCCAGCAGCTTGGGACAGGGGTCCCATGGCTACACCTTC,CASSLGQGSHGYTF
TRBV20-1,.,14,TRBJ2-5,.,TGCAGTGCTAGAGCCTATGGGGGTCTCGAGACCCAGTACTTC,CSARAYGGLETQYF
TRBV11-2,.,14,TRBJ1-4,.,TGTGCCAGCACCCGTGGGGCAGTCGGTGAAAAACTGTTTTTT,CASTRGAVGEKLFF
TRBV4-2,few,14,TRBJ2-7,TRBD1,TGTGCCAGCAGCCGGGACAGGGTGGGCCACGAGCAGTACTTC,CASSRDRVGHEQYF
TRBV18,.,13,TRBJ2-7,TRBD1,TGTGCCAGCTCACCGACAGGGGAGTGGGAGCAGTACTTC,CASSPTGEWEQYF
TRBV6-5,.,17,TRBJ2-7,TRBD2,TGTGCCAGCAGTTACTCCGGCCCTCCAAGCGGGGCCTATGAGCAGTACTTC,CASSYSGPPSGAYEQYF
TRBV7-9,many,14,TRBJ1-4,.,TGTGCCAGCAGCTTAGGACCACCTGATGAAAAACTGTTTTTT,CASSLGPPDEKLFF
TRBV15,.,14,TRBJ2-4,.,TGTGCCACCAGCAGAGAAACAGAGAGAAACATTCAGTACTTC,CATSRETERNIQYF
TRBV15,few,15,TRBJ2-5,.,TGTGCCACCAGCAGAGCCGGAAGGAATAGGGAGACCCAGTACTTC,CATSRAGRNRETQYF
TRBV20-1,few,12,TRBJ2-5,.,TGCAGTGCCCTGAAGGGGGTGGAGACCCAGTACTTC,CSALKGVETQYF
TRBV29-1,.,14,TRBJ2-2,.,TGCAGCGTTGTCATAGGTCTGGGAACCGGGGAGCTGTTTTTT,CSVVIGLGTGELFF